Shown below are 5 T cell receptor beta chains from a single sample sequenced in a study of glioma-infiltrating T cells. Using RNA template, CDR3s of TCR alpha and beta were amplified with iRepertoire arm-PCR. From the multiplex PCR reads, TCRdb called clonotypes with MiXCR, one entry per CDR3 protein. The sample shows 300,000 to 400,000 distinct CDR3 sequences, about two fifths of them seen only once. The sample taken for sequencing was glioma tissue, nonneoplastic brain tissue, or PBMCs (not recorded which). These receptors all come from a human donor with low-grade glioma or glioblastoma, undergoing nonglioma brain surgery, or in good health (not recorded which).

This clonotype has a handful of counts. The chain couples TRBV4-3 to TRBJ2-1, with 13 bases lining up with TRBD2. The V gene's germline CDR1 is LGHNA and CDR2 YSLEER. V lost 1 base to trimming and J lost 9 bases; unmatched junction nucleotides: 3. CDR3 length: 15 residues. CDR3 sequence: CASSQGTSGSGEQFF. The CDR3 DNA sequence: TGCGCCAGCAGCCAAGGGACTAGCGGGAGTGGTGAGCAGTTCTTC.

Remarks on this clonotype: This may be a read error: a much more frequent sequence differs by one nucleotide. V and J are TRBV28 and TRBJ1-2; unclear D gene. The CDR3 has 13 amino acids. From germline, CDR1 is MDHEN and CDR2 SYDVKM. CDR3 sequence: CTSSLWGDYGYTF. The CDR3 region has the DNA TGTACCAGCAGTTTATGGGGTGACTATGGCTACACCTTC.

The chain joins TRBV29-1 to TRBJ2-5, with TRBD2 identical over 13 bases. This CDR3 is 13 amino acids long. Germline CDR1 SQVTM, CDR2 ANQGSEA. The V segment lost 3 bases and the J segment 10 bases; nucleotides outside the gene matches: 5. CDR3 sequence reads: CSVDRTSGSNQYF. The CDR3 DNA reads TGCAGCGTTGACAGGACTAGCGGGAGTAACCAGTACTTC.

This clonotype was picked up one time. The V call is TRBV4-2, the J call TRBJ2-7, with a possible D match to TRBD1 (5 bases). The V end lost 4 bases, the J end lost 2 bases, and 12 bases lay between the germline ends. CDR1 and CDR2 from the germline V gene are LGHNA and YNFKEQ. The CDR3 sequence is 14 residues long. The CDR3 loop is CASSRDRAPYEQYF. CDR3 nucleotides: TGTGCCAGCAGCCGTGACAGAGCCCCCTACGAGCAGTACTTC.

This clonotype was counted once. The V gene is TRBV4-2, the J gene TRBJ2-1, with 7 bases matching TRBD1. Losses at the gene ends were 5 bases for V and 2 bases for J; bases not matched to a gene: 9. This CDR3 region has 16 residues. The germline V gene encodes CDR1 LGHNA and CDR2 YNFKEQ. The CDR3 loop is CASSSRDRSTYNEQFF. The CDR3 DNA sequence: TGTGCCAGCAGCTCTCGGGACAGATCGACCTACAATGAGCAGTTCTTC.